This entry lists 16 T cell receptor beta chains sequenced from one sample in a study of identical twins. One entry per CDR3 protein results from TCRdb running MiXCR on the 5' RACE reads. The sample has about 570,000 distinct CDR3 sequences, nearly 10% seen once. In addition, the sample was reused for a study of yellow fever vaccine responses in identical twins.

Sequencing input: PBMCs. These receptors were collected from a woman aged 18 to 35 in good health.

This clonotype has more than one count but fewer than ten. The genes are TRBV4-3 and TRBJ2-7; 7 nucleotides match TRBD2. Germline V CDR1 and CDR2: LGHNA, YSLEER. The CDR3 sequence is 15 residues long. Trimming at V came to 0 bases and at J to 3 bases, leaving 5 bases not matched to a gene. CDR3 in DNA: TGCGCCAGCAGCCAAGATCGAACGGGGGGCTACGAGCAGTACTTC. It is translated as CASSQDRTGGYEQYF.

This clonotype was seen a few times. The J gene is TRBJ2-5, the V gene TRBV7-2; D is possibly TRBD1 or TRBD2 (6 bases each). The CDR3 length is 15 residues. Germline V gene sequence: CDR1 SGHTA, CDR2 FQGNSA. With 2 bases removed from V and 6 bases from J, the gap between germline ends came to 16 bases. The CDR3 nucleotides are TGTGCCAGCAGCTTAACGGGGGCCTCCAGGAAGACCCAGTACTTC. Translating gives CASSLTGASRKTQYF.

This clonotype occurred many times. The V gene is TRBV29-1, the J gene TRBJ2-4; D uncertain. The CDR3 spans 17 residues. The ends were cut back, 0 bases at V and 0 bases at J, with 15 bases in the middle. Germline CDR1 SQVTM, CDR2 ANQGSEA. The CDR3 loop is CSVEDWQHGIAKNIQYF. The DNA for the CDR3 is TGCAGCGTTGAAGATTGGCAACACGGAATAGCCAAAAACATTCAGTACTTC.

V and J are TRBV7-9 and TRBJ2-1; D possibly uses TRBD1 or TRBD2 (5 bases each). V dropped 3 bases and J dropped 5 bases, with 14 bases sitting between them. CDR1 is SEHNR, CDR2 FQNEAQ, per germline (reference sequence). CDR3 length: 15 residues. DNA for the CDR3: TGTGCCAGCAGCTTGTTCAGGGAGCTCGACAATGAGCAGTTCTTC. Residues: CASSLFRELDNEQFF.

This clonotype was found many times. J is TRBJ2-7 and V is TRBV7-9; 7 nucleotides line up with TRBD1. The germline CDR1 and CDR2 sequences are SEHNR and FQNEAQ (reference sequence). V lost 2 bases, J lost 6 bases, and 4 bases stayed unmatched. The CDR3 has 13 amino acids. The CDR3 spells CASSLTGAGEQYF. DNA for the CDR3: TGTGCCAGCAGCTTAACAGGGGCGGGCGAGCAGTACTTC.

The chain is built from TRBV12-3 or TRBV12-4 and TRBJ1-2; 8 bases are shared with TRBD1. CDR3 size: 14 residues. Trimming removed 6 bases from V and 4 bases from J; junction bases left unmatched: 7. The CDR3 DNA sequence: TGTGCCAGCAGGCTCGACAGGGGTTCCTATGGCTACACCTTC. This gives the protein CASRLDRGSYGYTF.

In this sample, this clonotype turned up many times. CDR3 loop: CASRATSGGAHEQFF. CDR3 in DNA: TGTGCCAGCAGGGCTACTAGCGGGGGGGCCCATGAGCAGTTCTTC. The V and J genes are TRBV2 and TRBJ2-1; 13 bases fit TRBD2. Germline-derived CDR1 and CDR2 are SNHLY and FYNNEI. The CDR3 sequence is 15 residues long. The ends lost 6 bases at V and 8 bases at J; junction bases unmatched: 7.

This clonotype has only a few counts. The chain combines TRBV25-1 with TRBJ2-6; TRBD1 agrees at 8 bases. The CDR3 spans 18 residues. The germline V gene encodes CDR1 MGHDK and CDR2 SYGVNS. Trimming removed 4 bases from V and 0 bases from J; junction bases left unmatched: 8. The CDR3 protein is CASSVAGTGASGANVLTF. The CDR3 coding sequence is TGTGCCAGCAGTGTTGCCGGGACAGGCGCCTCTGGGGCCAACGTCCTGACTTTC.

Many counts were recorded for this clonotype. V and J are TRBV6-4 and TRBJ2-1, with TRBD2 matching over 7 bases. After removal of 0 bases from V and 0 bases from J, the junction contained 2 bases not matched to a gene. Germline CDR1 is MRHNA and CDR2 is SNTAGT. There are 16 residues in the CDR3. The CDR3 reads CASSDSRTSSYNEQFF. The CDR3, as DNA: TGTGCCAGCAGTGACTCCAGGACTAGCTCCTACAATGAGCAGTTCTTC.

In its sample, this clonotype was seen a few times. The V gene is TRBV6-5, the J gene TRBJ2-5; 9 bases map to TRBD1. Germline V gene data show CDR1 as MNHEY and CDR2 as SVGAGI. This CDR3 spans 18 amino acids. V lost 2 bases to trimming and J lost 0 bases; unmatched junction nucleotides: 10. CDR3 DNA sequence: TGTGCCAGCAGTTACGCAGATGGGACAGGGAAATACCAAGAGACCCAGTACTTC. This translates into CASSYADGTGKYQETQYF.

This clonotype was picked up a small number of times. The chain is built from TRBV11-2 and TRBJ2-1, with D perhaps TRBD2 (6 bases). Trimming left V 6 bases short and J 5 bases short, with 14 bases between. Per germline, CDR1 SGHAT and CDR2 FQNNGV. The CDR3 is made up of 14 amino acids. The CDR3 sequence is CASRRDWENNEQFF. The CDR3 nucleotides read TGTGCCAGCAGACGGGACTGGGAGAACAATGAGCAGTTCTTC.

In this sample, this clonotype turned up many times. The chain joins TRBV20-1 to TRBJ2-3; 8 bases are a match to TRBD2. V shed 3 bases, J shed 4 bases, and the junction held 12 bases outside the gene matches. CDR3 size: 16 residues. Germline V gene sequence: CDR1 DFQATT, CDR2 SNEGSKA (reference sequence). Here the CDR3 DNA reads TGCAGTGCTAGGTTTTTAGCAGCGGGAGATGCAGATACGCAGTATTTT. It yields the protein CSARFLAAGDADTQYF.

V is TRBV11-2 and J is TRBJ1-1; D remains ambiguous. CDR1 and CDR2 (germline): SGHAT, FQNNGV. V was trimmed by 0 bases and J by 4 bases, leaving 9 bases between them. The CDR3 runs 14 residues. Written as DNA, the CDR3 is TGTGCCAGCAGCTTAGATTCCAGTGGCACTGAAGCTTTCTTT. Residues: CASSLDSSGTEAFF.

This chain connects TRBV2 to TRBJ2-2; D is uncertain. Germline V lookup: CDR1 SNHLY, CDR2 FYNNEI. This CDR3 is built from 13 residues. V was shortened by 5 bases and J by 5 bases, with 9 bases between the two germline ends. The chain's CDR3 is CASSSVPTGELFF. CDR3 DNA: TGTGCCAGCAGTAGCGTCCCAACCGGGGAGCTGTTTTTT.

The rearrangement joins TRBV20-1 to TRBJ2-1; 13 bases agree with TRBD2. The germline CDR1 and CDR2 sequences are DFQATT and SNEGSKA (reference sequence). The CDR3 has 15 residues. Trimming took 5 bases from V and 4 from J; bases not matched to a gene: 5. The CDR3: CSAPGTSGNYNEQFF. The CDR3 DNA follows: TGCAGTGCTCCGGGGACTAGCGGGAATTACAATGAGCAGTTCTTC.

The chain joins TRBV5-4 to TRBJ2-1; 9 nucleotides agree with TRBD2. V dropped 3 bases and J dropped 4; count of bases not matched to a gene: 11. The CDR3 sequence is 17 residues long. Per the germline V gene, CDR1 is SGHNT and CDR2 is YYREEE (reference sequence). The CDR3 protein is CASSSPASGVVYNEQFF. CDR3 in DNA: TGTGCCAGCAGCTCCCCGGCTAGCGGGGTTGTATACAATGAGCAGTTCTTC.